The 5 T cell receptor beta chains in this list originate from one sample, sequenced in a study of shared clonotypes between healthy human individuals. Sequenced by immunoSEQ multiplex PCR; TCRdb stores in-frame clones only, minus some. The sample consists of about 990,000 clones, 70% to 80% of them appearing once. The sequencing input was memory CD4+ T cells from PBMCs. Subset indicated: CD45RA-negative fraction. The receptor set was obtained from a man aged 18 to 35 in good health. Some clones in this sample may be carry-over from other donors' samples.

The J gene is TRBJ1-1, the V gene TRBV5-4; D is uncertain. Germline V gene data show CDR1 as SGHNT and CDR2 as YYREEE (reference sequence). V was shortened by 1 base and J by 0 bases, with 7 bases between the two germline ends. The length of the CDR3 is 14 residues. CDR3 bases: TGTGCCAGCAGCTTGTACACCTTGAACACTGAAGCTTTCTTT. Encoded protein: CASSLYTLNTEAFF.

In its sample, this clone was seen a few times. The chain uses TRBV7-3 and TRBJ2-1; D call uncertain. Trimming removed 3 bases from V and 6 bases from J, with 12 bases in between. Per germline, CDR1 SGHTA and CDR2 FQGTGA. The CDR3 spans 14 residues. The CDR3 region is CASSFPGEANEQFF. The CDR3 nucleotides are TGTGCCAGCAGCTTCCCAGGAGAAGCCAATGAGCAGTTCTTC.

Comment on this clone: The same CDR3 can be traced to other DNA sequences in this sample. The CDR3 spells CASSVALNTEAFF. The DNA of the CDR3 is TGTGCCAGCAGCGTAGCGTTGAACACTGAAGCTTTCTTT. The V and J genes are TRBV9 and TRBJ1-1; D not certain. Trimming stripped 0 bases from V and 0 bases from J, with 3 bases between. CDR1 SGDLS and CDR2 YYNGEE come from the germline V gene. The CDR3 runs to 13 residues.

This clone was counted a single time. The chain employs TRBV7-8 and TRBJ1-3; no clear D gene. The V gene lost 1 base and the J gene lost 4 bases, with 20 bases spanning the gap. The CDR3 loop spans 18 amino acids. Germline-derived CDR1 and CDR2 are SGHVS and FQNEAQ. Written as DNA, the CDR3 is TGTGCCAGCAGCTTAGATAGGGCGGGGTCCTTAAAAGGAAACACCATATATTTT. This codes for CASSLDRAGSLKGNTIYF.

This rearrangement joins TRBV5-5 to TRBJ2-7, with 12 positions matching TRBD2. Germline V gives CDR1 SGHKS, CDR2 YYEKEE (reference sequence). After removal of 0 bases from V and 3 bases from J, the junction contained 1 base not matched to a gene. This CDR3 has 15 residues. The CDR3 reads CASSLGLAGDYEQYF. In DNA, the CDR3 is TGTGCCAGCAGCTTGGGACTAGCGGGGGACTACGAGCAGTACTTC. The variable domain in full, with the rest retrieved from reference TRBV5-5 and TRBJ2-7, is DAGVTQSPTHLIKTRGQQVTLRCSPISGHKSVSWYQQVLGQGPQFIFQYYEKEERGRGNFPDRFSARQFPNYSSELNVNALLLGDSALYLCASSLGLAGDYEQYFGPGTRLTVT.